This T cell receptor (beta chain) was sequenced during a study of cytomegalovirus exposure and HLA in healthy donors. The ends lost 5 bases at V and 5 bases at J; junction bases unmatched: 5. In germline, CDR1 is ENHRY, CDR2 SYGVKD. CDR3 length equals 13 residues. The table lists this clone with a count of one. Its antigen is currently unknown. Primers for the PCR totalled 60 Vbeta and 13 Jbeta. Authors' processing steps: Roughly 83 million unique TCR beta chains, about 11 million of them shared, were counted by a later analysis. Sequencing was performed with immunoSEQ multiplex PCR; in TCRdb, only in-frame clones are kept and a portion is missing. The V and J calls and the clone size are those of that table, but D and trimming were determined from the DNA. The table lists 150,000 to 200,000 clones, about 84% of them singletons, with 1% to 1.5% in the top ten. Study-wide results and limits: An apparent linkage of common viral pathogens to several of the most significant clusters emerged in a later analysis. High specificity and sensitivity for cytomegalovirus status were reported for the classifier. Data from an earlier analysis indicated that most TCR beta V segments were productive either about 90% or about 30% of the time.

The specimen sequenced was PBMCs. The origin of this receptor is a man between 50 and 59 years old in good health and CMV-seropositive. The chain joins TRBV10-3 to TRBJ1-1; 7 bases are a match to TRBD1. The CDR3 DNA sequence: TGTGCCATCAGTACCAACAGGGGAACTGAAGCTTTCTTT. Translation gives CAISTNRGTEAFF.